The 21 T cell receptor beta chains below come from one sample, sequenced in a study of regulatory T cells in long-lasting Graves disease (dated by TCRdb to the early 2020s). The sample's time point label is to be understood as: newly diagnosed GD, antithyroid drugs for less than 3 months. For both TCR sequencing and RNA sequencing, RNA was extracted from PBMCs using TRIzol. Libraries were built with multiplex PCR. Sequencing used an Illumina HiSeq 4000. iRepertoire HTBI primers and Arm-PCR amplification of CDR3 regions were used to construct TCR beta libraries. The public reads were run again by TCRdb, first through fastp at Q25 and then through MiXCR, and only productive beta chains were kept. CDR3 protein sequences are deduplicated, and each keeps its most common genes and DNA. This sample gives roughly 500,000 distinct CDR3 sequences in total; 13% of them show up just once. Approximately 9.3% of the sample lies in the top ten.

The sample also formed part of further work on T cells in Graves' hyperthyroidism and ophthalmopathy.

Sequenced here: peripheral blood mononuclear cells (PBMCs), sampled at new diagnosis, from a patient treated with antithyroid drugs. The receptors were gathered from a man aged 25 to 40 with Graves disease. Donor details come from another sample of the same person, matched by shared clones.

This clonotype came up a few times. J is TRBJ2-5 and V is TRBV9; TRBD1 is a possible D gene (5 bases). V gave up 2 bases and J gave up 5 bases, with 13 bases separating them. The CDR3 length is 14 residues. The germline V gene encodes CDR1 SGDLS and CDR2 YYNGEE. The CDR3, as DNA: TGTGCCAGCAGCGTTGGGGCCGACGGGGAGACCCAGTACTTC. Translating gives CASSVGADGETQYF. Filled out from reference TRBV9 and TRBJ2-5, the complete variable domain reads DSGVTQTPKHLITATGQRVTLRCSPRSGDLSVYWYQQSLDQGLQFLIQYYNGEERAKGNILERFSAQQFPDLHSELNLSSLELGDSALYFCASSVGADGETQYFGPGTRLLVL.

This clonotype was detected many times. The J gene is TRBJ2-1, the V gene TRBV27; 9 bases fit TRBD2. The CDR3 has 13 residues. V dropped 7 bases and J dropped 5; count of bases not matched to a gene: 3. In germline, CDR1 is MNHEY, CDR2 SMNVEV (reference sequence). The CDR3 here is CASTGLANNEQFF. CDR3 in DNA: TGTGCCAGCACCGGACTAGCGAACAATGAGCAGTTCTTC.

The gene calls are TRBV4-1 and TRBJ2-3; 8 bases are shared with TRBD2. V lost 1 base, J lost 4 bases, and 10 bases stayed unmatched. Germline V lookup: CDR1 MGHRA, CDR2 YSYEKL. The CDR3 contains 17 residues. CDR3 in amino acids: CASSQAKLREVPDTQYF. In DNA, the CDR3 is TGCGCCAGCAGCCAAGCGAAGTTGCGGGAGGTGCCAGATACGCAGTATTTT.

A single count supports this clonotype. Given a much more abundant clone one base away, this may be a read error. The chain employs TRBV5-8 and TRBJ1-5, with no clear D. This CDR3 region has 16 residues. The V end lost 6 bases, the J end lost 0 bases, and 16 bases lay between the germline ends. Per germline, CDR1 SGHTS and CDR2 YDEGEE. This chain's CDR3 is CASTNQRATSNQPQHF. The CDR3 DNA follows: TGTGCCAGCACCAATCAAAGGGCCACTAGCAATCAGCCCCAGCATTTT.

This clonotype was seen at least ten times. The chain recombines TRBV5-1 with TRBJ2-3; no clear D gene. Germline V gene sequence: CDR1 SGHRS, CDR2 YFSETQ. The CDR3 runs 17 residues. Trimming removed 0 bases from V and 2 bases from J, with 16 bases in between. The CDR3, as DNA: TGCGCCAGCAGCTTGGCCACGATACCTTCTGACACAGATACGCAGTATTTT. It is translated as CASSLATIPSDTDTQYF.

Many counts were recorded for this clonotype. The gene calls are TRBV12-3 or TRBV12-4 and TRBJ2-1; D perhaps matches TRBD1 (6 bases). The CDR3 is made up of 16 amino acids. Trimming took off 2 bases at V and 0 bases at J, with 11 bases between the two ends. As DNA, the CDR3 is TGTGCCAGCAGTTTAAACGGGGACACCTCCTACAATGAGCAGTTCTTC. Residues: CASSLNGDTSYNEQFF.

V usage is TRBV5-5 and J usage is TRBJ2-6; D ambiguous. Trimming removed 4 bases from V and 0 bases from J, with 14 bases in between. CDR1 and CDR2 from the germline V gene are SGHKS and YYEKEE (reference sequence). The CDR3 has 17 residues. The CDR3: CASSLLDESSGANVLTF. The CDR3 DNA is TGTGCCAGCAGCCTATTGGACGAAAGCTCTGGGGCCAACGTCCTGACTTTC.

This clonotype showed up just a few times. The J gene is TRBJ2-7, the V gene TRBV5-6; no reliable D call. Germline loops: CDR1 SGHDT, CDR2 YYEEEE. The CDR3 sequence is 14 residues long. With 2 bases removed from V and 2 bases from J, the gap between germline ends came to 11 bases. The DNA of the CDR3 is TGTGCCAGCAGCTTTAGACGGAGCCCCTACGAGCAGTACTTC. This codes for CASSFRRSPYEQYF.

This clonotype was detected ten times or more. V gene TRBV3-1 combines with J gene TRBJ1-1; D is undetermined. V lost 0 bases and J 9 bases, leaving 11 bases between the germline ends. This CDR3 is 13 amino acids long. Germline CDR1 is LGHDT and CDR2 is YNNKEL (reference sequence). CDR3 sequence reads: CASSQDEGRKAFF. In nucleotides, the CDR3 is TGTGCCAGCAGCCAAGACGAAGGGAGGAAAGCTTTCTTT.

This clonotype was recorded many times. The CDR3 protein is CASSPGLAFYEQYF. In DNA form, the CDR3 reads TGTGCCAGCAGTCCCGGACTAGCGTTTTACGAGCAGTACTTC. The chain carries TRBV12-3 or TRBV12-4 and TRBJ2-7, with TRBD2 identical over 9 bases. Trimming at V came to 5 bases and at J to 4 bases, leaving 6 bases not matched to a gene. This CDR3 is built from 14 residues.

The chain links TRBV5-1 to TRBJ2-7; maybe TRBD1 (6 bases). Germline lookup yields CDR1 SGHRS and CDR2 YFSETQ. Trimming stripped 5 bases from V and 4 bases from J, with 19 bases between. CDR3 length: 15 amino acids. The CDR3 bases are TGCGCCAGCAGAAAGAACAGGGCAGGGCTATACGAGCAGTACTTC. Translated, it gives CASRKNRAGLYEQYF.

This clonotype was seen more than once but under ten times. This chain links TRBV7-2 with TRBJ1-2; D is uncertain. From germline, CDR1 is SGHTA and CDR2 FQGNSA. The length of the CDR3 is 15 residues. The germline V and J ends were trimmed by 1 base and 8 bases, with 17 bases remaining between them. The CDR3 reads CASSLVDPAPGGYTF. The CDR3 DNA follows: TGTGCCAGCAGCTTAGTCGACCCAGCCCCGGGAGGCTACACCTTC.

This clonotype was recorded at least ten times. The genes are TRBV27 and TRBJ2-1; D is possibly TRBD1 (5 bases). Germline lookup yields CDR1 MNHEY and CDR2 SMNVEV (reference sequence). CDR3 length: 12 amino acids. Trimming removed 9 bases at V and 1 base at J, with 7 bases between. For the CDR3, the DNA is TGTGCCAGGCCAGGGTCCTACAATGAGCAGTTCTTC. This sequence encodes CARPGSYNEQFF.

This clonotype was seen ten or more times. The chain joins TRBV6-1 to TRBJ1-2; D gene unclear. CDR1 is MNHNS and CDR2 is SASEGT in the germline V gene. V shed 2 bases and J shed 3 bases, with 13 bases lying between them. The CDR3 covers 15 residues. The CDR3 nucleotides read TGTGCCAGCAGTGAAAACTTCTTTGAAGACTATGGCTACACCTTC. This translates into CASSENFFEDYGYTF.

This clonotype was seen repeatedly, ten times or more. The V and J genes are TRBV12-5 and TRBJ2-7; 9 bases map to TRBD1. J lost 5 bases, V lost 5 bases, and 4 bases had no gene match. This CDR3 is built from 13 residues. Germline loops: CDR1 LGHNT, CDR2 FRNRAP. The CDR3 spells CASGLGTGNEQYF. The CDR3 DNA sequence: TGTGCTAGTGGTCTCGGGACAGGGAACGAGCAGTACTTC.

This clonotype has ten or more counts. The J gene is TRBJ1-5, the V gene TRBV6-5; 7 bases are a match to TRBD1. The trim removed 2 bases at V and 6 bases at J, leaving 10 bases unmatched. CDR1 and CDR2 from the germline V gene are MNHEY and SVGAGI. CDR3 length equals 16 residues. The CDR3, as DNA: TGTGCCAGCAGTTACCGCCGGGCAGGGGGACGTCAGCCCCAGCATTTT. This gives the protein CASSYRRAGGRQPQHF.

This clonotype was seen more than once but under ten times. For the CDR3, the DNA is TGCGCCAGCCGCCGAAAGAGCGGGAGGTCCTTGCTTCAAGAGACCCAGTACTTC. Translation gives CASRRKSGRSLLQETQYF. The chain employs TRBV5-1 and TRBJ2-5; 9 positions agree with TRBD2. This CDR3 is built from 18 residues. CDR1 SGHRS and CDR2 YFSETQ come from the germline V gene. With V trimmed by 7 bases and J by 2 bases, 18 bases remained unmatched.

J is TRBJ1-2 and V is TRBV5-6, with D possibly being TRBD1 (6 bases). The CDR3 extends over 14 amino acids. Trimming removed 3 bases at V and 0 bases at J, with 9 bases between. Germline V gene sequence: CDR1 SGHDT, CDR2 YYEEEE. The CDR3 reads CASSSRGANYGYTF. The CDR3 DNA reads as TGTGCCAGCAGCTCCAGGGGCGCTAACTATGGCTACACCTTC.

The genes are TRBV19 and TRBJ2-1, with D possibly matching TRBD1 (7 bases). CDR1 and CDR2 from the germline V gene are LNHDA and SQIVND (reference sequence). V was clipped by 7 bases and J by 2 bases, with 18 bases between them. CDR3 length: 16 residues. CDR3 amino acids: CASTHFAGGTYNEQFF. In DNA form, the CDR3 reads TGTGCCAGTACCCACTTTGCAGGGGGGACCTACAATGAGCAGTTCTTC.

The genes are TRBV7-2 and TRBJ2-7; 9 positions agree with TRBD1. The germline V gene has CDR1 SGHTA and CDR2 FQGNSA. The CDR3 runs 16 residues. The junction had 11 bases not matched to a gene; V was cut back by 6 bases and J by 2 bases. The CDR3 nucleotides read TGTGCCAGCAGACGAGGGACAGGGAAGGGGACCTACGAGCAGTACTTC. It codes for CASRRGTGKGTYEQYF.

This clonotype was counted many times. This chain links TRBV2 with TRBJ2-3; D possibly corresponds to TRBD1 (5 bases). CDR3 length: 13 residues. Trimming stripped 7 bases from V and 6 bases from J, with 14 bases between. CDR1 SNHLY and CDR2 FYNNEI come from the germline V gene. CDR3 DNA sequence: TGTGCCAGCATAACAGGTTTGGGGGATACGCAGTATTTT. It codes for CASITGLGDTQYF.